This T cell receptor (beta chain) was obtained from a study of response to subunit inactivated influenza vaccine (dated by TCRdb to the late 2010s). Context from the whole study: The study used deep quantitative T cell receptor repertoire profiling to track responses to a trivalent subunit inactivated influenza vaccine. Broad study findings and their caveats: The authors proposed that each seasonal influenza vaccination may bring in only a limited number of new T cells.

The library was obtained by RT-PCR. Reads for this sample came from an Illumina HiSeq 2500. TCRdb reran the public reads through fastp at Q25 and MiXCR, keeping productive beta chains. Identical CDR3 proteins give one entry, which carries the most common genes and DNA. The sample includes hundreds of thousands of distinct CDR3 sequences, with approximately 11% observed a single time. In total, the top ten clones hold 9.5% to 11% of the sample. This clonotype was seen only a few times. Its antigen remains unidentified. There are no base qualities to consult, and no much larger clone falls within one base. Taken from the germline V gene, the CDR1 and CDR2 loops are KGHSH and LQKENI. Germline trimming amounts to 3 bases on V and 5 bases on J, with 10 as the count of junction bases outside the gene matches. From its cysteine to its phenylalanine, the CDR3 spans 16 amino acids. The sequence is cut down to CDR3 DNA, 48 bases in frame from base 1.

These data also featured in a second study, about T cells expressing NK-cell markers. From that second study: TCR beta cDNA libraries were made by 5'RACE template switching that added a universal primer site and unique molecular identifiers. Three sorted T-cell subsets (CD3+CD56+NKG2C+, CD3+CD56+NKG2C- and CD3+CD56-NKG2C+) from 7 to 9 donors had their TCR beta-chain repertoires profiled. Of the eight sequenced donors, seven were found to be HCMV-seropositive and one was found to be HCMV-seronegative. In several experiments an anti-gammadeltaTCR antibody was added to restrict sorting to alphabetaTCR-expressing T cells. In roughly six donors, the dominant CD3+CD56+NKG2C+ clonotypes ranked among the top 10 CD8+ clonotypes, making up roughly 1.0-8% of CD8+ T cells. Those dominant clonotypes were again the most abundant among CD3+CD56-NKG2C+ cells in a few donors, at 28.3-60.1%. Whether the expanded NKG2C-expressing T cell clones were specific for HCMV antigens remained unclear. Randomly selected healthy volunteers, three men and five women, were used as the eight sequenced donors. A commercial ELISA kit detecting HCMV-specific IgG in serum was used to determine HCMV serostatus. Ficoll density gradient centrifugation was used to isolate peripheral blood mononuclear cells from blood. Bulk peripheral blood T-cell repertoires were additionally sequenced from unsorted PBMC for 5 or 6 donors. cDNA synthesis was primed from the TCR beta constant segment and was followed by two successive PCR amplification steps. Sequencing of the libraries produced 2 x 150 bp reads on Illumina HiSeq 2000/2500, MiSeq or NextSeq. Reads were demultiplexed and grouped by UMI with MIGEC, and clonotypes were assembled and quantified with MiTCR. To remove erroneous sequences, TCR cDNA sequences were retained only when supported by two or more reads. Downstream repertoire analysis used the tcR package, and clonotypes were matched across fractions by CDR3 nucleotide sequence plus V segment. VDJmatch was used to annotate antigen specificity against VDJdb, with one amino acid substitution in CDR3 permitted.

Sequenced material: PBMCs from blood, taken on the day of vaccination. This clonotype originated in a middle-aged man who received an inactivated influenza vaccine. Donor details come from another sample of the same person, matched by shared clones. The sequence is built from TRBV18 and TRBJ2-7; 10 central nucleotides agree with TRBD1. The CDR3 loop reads CASSPRQGQGSHEQYF. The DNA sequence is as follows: TGTGCCAGCTCACCTAGGCAGGGACAGGGGAGCCACGAGCAGTACTTC. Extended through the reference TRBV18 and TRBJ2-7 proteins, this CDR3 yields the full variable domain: NAGVMQNPRHLVRRRGQEARLRCSPMKGHSHVYWYRQLPEEGLKFMVYLQKENIIDESGMPKERFSAEFPKEGPSILRIQQVVRGDSAAYFCASSPRQGQGSHEQYFGPGTRLTVT.